This paragraph reports one T cell receptor (beta chain). Clones were sequenced by immunoSEQ multiplex PCR, and TCRdb holds only the in-frame ones, with some missing. Altogether under 200,000 clones are present, around 90% being singletons, with the ten largest covering under 25%. Germline V gene sequence: CDR1 SNHLY, CDR2 FYNNEI. The germline V and J ends were trimmed by 2 bases and 4 bases, with 15 bases remaining between them. The CDR3 sequence is 17 residues long. The data originate from a study of blood T cell repertoires in COVID-19. The sample consisted of peripheral blood. This receptor was obtained from a man in his sixties with active or convalescent COVID-19. V is TRBV2 and J is TRBJ1-6; D may be TRBD1 (6 bases). This CDR3 is CASSESVGHTYNSPLHF. The CDR3 DNA is TGTGCCAGCAGTGAATCTGTGGGACACACATATAATTCACCCCTCCACTTT.